This T cell receptor (beta chain) emerged from a study of response to subunit inactivated influenza vaccine. In germline, CDR1 is MNHEY, CDR2 SVGAGI. The CDR3 extends over 16 amino acids. The junction had 6 bases not matched to a gene; V was cut back by 0 bases and J by 7 bases. TCRdb ran MiXCR on the RT-PCR reads and lists one entry per CDR3 protein. The sample includes over 150,000 distinct CDR3 sequences, roughly 10% of them seen just once. Overall study findings and caveats: It was the authors' suggestion that each seasonal influenza vaccination recruits few new T cells.

Of note for this clonotype: Its target is not known.

Sequences were derived from non-naive T cells sorted from PBMCs, sampled 40 to 50 days after vaccination. This clonotype was obtained from a man aged 50 to 60 who received an inactivated influenza vaccine. The J gene is TRBJ2-1, the V gene TRBV6-5; TRBD2 matches at 10 bases. The CDR3 reads CASSYSVVAGGNEQFF. The CDR3 nucleotides are TGTGCCAGCAGTTACTCGGTGGTAGCGGGAGGAAATGAGCAGTTCTTC.